This T cell receptor beta chain was captured in a study of blood T cell repertoires in COVID-19. Study background: The samples span acute and convalescent COVID-19 from the United States, Italy and Spain. From T cells, B-cell-depleted T cells, or PBMCs came the material, which was cDNA or gDNA.

The CDR3 totals 13 residues. V dropped 4 bases and J dropped 5 bases, with 8 bases sitting between them. Germline loops: CDR1 SGHDN, CDR2 FVKESK. Enrolment of Seattle patients took place during active infection, and they were followed longitudinally. As handled by the study authors: It was from reference gene primer amplification that nucleated cell counts were estimated. Sequenced by immunoSEQ multiplex PCR; TCRdb stores in-frame clones only, minus some. Clone size and the V and J calls come from that table; the DNA yielded D and trimming. This sample has roughly 200,000 clones, with roughly 86% found just once.

V is TRBV14 and J is TRBJ2-2; D may be TRBD1 (6 bases). The receptor's source is a woman in her forties or fifties with COVID-19, enrolled during active disease. The source material was peripheral blood. The CDR3 loop reads CASSLTGTGELFF. The DNA of the CDR3 is TGTGCCAGCAGCCTTACAGGGACCGGGGAGCTGTTTTTT.